A single sample gave rise to the 9 T cell receptor beta chains below, sequenced in a study of T-cell reconstitution after alpha-beta-depleted transplantation in children. TCRbeta library preparation incorporated unique molecular identifiers. MiXCR, run by TCRdb on the PCR reads, gives a single entry per CDR3 protein. The profile shows 350,000 to 450,000 distinct CDR3 sequences, around 20% of them singletons. Sequencing was performed on PBMCs from the stem cell graft donor, taken from the stem cell graft. These TCRs come from a human donor who donated a stem cell graft to a child with acute myeloid leukemia.

Only a few counts were recorded for this clonotype. The rearrangement joins TRBV20-1 to TRBJ2-7; D may be TRBD2 (6 bases). The CDR3 runs 15 residues. Germline V gene data show CDR1 as DFQATT and CDR2 as SNEGSKA (reference sequence). Trimming pared 4 bases from V and 0 bases from J, leaving 16 bases between. The chain's CDR3 is CSANRLGKSSYEQYF. In nucleotides, the CDR3 is TGCAGTGCTAATAGACTAGGAAAGAGCTCCTACGAGCAGTACTTC.

This clonotype was detected a few times. The CDR3 sequence: CASSLGGDMEKLFF. Here the CDR3 DNA reads TGTGCCAGCAGTTTAGGAGGGGATATGGAAAAACTGTTTTTT. The chain uses TRBV12-3 or TRBV12-4 and TRBJ1-4; tentatively, D is TRBD1 (5 bases). The CDR3 length is 14 residues. V dropped 1 base and J dropped 8 bases, with 11 bases sitting between them.

This clonotype was observed a handful of times. The chain has TRBV4-1 and TRBJ2-7; 12 bases agree with TRBD2. The V and J ends lost 0 bases and 4 bases, in that order; junction bases with no gene match: 7. This CDR3 comprises 17 residues. The V gene's germline CDR1 is MGHRA and CDR2 YSYEKL. This CDR3 is CASSQERLAGGHYEQYF. Written as DNA, the CDR3 is TGCGCCAGCAGCCAAGAGAGGCTAGCGGGAGGGCATTACGAGCAGTACTTC.

The chain joins TRBV7-9 to TRBJ2-4; 10 bases agree with TRBD2. This CDR3 is built from 16 residues. From germline, CDR1 is SEHNR and CDR2 FQNEAQ (reference sequence). The V and J ends lost 6 bases and 3 bases, in that order; junction bases with no gene match: 8. CDR3 protein: CASSSSGRVGKNIQYF. The CDR3 bases are TGTGCCAGCAGTTCCAGCGGGAGGGTCGGCAAAAACATTCAGTACTTC.

The chain carries TRBV20-1 and TRBJ2-1; 9 nucleotides line up with TRBD2. The CDR3 contains 14 residues. After removal of 3 bases from V and 6 bases from J, the junction contained 6 bases not matched to a gene. Germline-derived CDR1 and CDR2 are DFQATT and SNEGSKA (reference sequence). CDR3 in amino acids: CSASRGRALNEQFF. The CDR3 region has the DNA TGCAGTGCTAGCCGCGGGAGGGCCCTCAATGAGCAGTTCTTC.

The chain is built from TRBV24-1 and TRBJ2-7; possibly TRBD2 for D (6 bases). The germline CDR1 and CDR2 sequences are KGHDR and SFDVKD. This CDR3 region has 14 residues. The V end was cut by 4 bases, the J end by 5 bases, with 14 bases between. DNA for the CDR3: TGTGCCACCAGTGAAAATCCGGGAGCCCACGAGCAGTACTTC. As protein: CATSENPGAHEQYF.

The chain has TRBV12-3 or TRBV12-4 and TRBJ1-5; D is uncertain. This CDR3 has 11 amino acids. The V end lost 6 bases, the J end lost 11 bases, and 11 bases lay between the germline ends. DNA of the CDR3: TGTGCCAGCAGCCTTAAGGGAGCCCAGCATTTT. Translation: CASSLKGAQHF.

The chain employs TRBV29-1 and TRBJ2-7, with 9 bases matching TRBD1. Trimming cost V 7 bases and J 3 bases; bases outside gene matches: 4. From germline, CDR1 is SQVTM and CDR2 ANQGSEA. This CDR3 has 12 amino acids. CDR3 residues: CSAGQGNYEQYF. CDR3 DNA sequence: TGCAGCGCCGGACAGGGGAACTACGAGCAGTACTTC.

The chain links TRBV13 to TRBJ2-1, with 7 nucleotides matching TRBD2. Germline CDR1 reads PRHDT; CDR2 reads FYEKMQ (reference sequence). The length of the CDR3 is 17 residues. V lost 5 bases and J lost 0; bases outside the gene matches: 10. The CDR3 loop is CASSPYSSGNSYNEQFF. CDR3 bases: TGTGCCAGCAGCCCGTATTCTAGCGGCAACTCCTACAATGAGCAGTTCTTC.